The 4 T cell receptor beta chains given below trace back to one sample, sequenced in a study of cytomegalovirus exposure and HLA in healthy donors. The PCR used 60 Vbeta and 13 Jbeta primers. TCRdb keeps only in-frame clones here, not all; method: immunoSEQ multiplex PCR. The repertoire holds roughly 170,000 clones, about 80% seen once, with about 7% in the top ten. Source material: PBMCs. All receptors derive from a young man in good health and CMV-seropositive.

DNA of the CDR3: TGTGCCAGCAGCTTATTTCAGAATCAGCCCCAGCATTTT. Its protein product is CASSLFQNQPQHF. This chain joins TRBV7-2 and TRBJ1-5; D is unresolved. CDR1 is SGHTA and CDR2 is FQGNSA in the germline V gene. V gave up 2 bases and J gave up 4 bases, with 6 bases separating them. This CDR3 has 13 residues.

A few counts support this clone. The gene calls are TRBV6-4 and TRBJ2-1; 9 bases fit TRBD1. This CDR3 comprises 16 residues. With V trimmed by 2 bases and J by 0 bases, 2 bases remained unmatched. The germline V gene has CDR1 MRHNA and CDR2 SNTAGT. CDR3 nucleotide sequence: TGTGCCAGCAGTGACAAGACAGGGGGCTCCTACAATGAGCAGTTCTTC. Its translation: CASSDKTGGSYNEQFF.

The chain links TRBV6-1 to TRBJ1-2, with D unresolved. V was pared by 9 bases and J by 0 bases, with 8 bases between. CDR1 MNHNS and CDR2 SASEGT come from the germline V gene. The CDR3 loop spans 12 amino acids. The DNA for the CDR3 is TGTGCCAGTGGCCCCGCTAACTATGGCTACACCTTC. Translating gives CASGPANYGYTF.

The chain uses TRBV6-1 and TRBJ2-3; TRBD1 matches 7 bases. Germline lookup yields CDR1 MNHNS and CDR2 SASEGT. The J segment lost 4 bases and the V segment lost 3 bases, leaving 10 bases of the junction unmatched. The CDR3 consists of 16 residues. DNA for the CDR3: TGTGCCAGCAGTGAGCTTGACAGGGTTGGGTCAGATACGCAGTATTTT. Encoded protein: CASSELDRVGSDTQYF.